This TCR beta chain derives from a study of T cells in Graves' hyperthyroidism and ophthalmopathy. Uncontrolled infection, other autoimmune disease, pregnancy or lactation barred patients from enrollment. At least ten counts were recorded for this clonotype. V gave up 1 base and J gave up 8 bases, with 8 bases separating them. The CDR3 is 13 residues long. Germline CDR1 reads SGHTA; CDR2 reads FQGNSA. RNA transcripts gave rise to amplified TCR beta CDR3 regions. Using the HTBI primer set, a first-round RT-PCR was run on the TCR CDR3. Using its own MiXCR run on the multiplex PCR reads, TCRdb lists one record per CDR3 protein. Seen here are more than 300,000 distinct CDR3 sequences, around 14% observed once, and the top ten hold around 23%.

The TCR comes from a woman in her twenties or thirties with Graves' hyperthyroidism. Sequencing was done on a sample of blood. The V and J genes are TRBV7-2 and TRBJ2-2, with D unresolved. CDR3: CASSLVVLGELFF. As DNA, the CDR3 is TGTGCCAGCAGCTTAGTAGTTTTGGGGGAGCTGTTTTTT. The full variable domain, in which reference TRBV7-2 and TRBJ2-2 provide the parts outside the CDR3, is GAGVSQSPSNKVTEKGKDVELRCDPISGHTALYWYRQSLGQGLEFLIYFQGNSAPDKSGLPSDRFSAERTGGSVSTLTIQRTQQEDSAVYLCASSLVVLGELFFGEGSRLTVL.